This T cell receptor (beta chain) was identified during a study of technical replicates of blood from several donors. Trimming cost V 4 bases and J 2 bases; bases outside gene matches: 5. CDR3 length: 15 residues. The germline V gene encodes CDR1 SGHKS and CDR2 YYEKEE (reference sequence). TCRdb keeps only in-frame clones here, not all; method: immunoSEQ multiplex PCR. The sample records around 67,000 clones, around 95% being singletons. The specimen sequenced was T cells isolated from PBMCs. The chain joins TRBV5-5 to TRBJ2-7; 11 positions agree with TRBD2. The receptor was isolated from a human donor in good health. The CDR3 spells CASSELAGEAYEQYF. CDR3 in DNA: TGTGCCAGCAGCGAACTAGCGGGAGAAGCCTACGAGCAGTACTTC.